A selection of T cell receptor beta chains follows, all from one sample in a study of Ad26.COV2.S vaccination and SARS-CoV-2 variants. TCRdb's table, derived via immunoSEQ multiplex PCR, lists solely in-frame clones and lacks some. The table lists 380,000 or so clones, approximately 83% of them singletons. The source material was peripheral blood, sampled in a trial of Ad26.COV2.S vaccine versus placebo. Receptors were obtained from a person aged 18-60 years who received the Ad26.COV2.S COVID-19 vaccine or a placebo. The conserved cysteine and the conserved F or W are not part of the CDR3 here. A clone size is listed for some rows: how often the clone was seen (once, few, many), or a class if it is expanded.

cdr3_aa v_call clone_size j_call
ASSSLGGATNEKLF TRBV7-2 - TRBJ1-4
ASGGRLPYNEQF TRBV2 - TRBJ2-1
ASSLVSGQETQY TRBV5-1 - TRBJ2-5
ASSSPRTGIAEAF TRBV19 - TRBJ1-1
ASSLAATSGNEQF TRBV5-1 - TRBJ2-1
ASSIGVSGANVLT TRBV5-6 - TRBJ2-6
ASSLGGYGYT TRBV7-9 - TRBJ1-2
ATSDTTASGAVGELF TRBV24-1 - TRBJ2-2
ASSGQGDIGELF TRBV2 - TRBJ2-2
ASSPRLAISYNEQF TRBV19 - TRBJ2-1
AWTVVAGASEQF TRBV30 once TRBJ2-1
ASSYDPGAFTGELF TRBV6-5 few TRBJ2-2
ASSLARRAGVNYGYT TRBV5-1 - TRBJ1-2
ASSLDGSETQY TRBV5-6 - TRBJ2-5
ATSRERGVSGNTIY TRBV15 - TRBJ1-3
ASSVGGTGANVLT TRBV9 - TRBJ2-6
ASSPSHWNTEAF TRBV25-1 once TRBJ1-1
ASSWGYEQY TRBV6-5 - TRBJ2-7
SAAVADTQY TRBV20-1 - TRBJ2-3
ASSLLARETQY TRBV7-7 - TRBJ2-5
ASRRGLNEKLF TRBV3-1/TRBV3-2 few TRBJ1-4
ASSKIEILCSGANVLT TRBV21-1 - TRBJ2-6
ASSPGQGATNEKLF TRBV5-1 few TRBJ1-4
ASSLINPGTGPQGEKLF TRBV27 - TRBJ1-4
ASSQDAGQPQH TRBV4-2 - TRBJ1-5
ASSPLGLATTDTQY TRBV6-6 - TRBJ2-3
ATRSGTENTEAF TRBV2 - TRBJ1-1
ASSSPRGVQETQY TRBV11-2 - TRBJ2-5
ASSAWGEGGYT TRBV7-9 - TRBJ1-2
ASSDAGDLREQY TRBV2 - TRBJ2-7
ASSWTEYGYT TRBV5-6 - TRBJ1-2
ASRGQTNTGELF TRBV19 - TRBJ2-2
ASSIDKSGRRDSGANVLT TRBV19 - TRBJ2-6
ASSNREGTDTQY TRBV28 - TRBJ2-3
ASSFEGRGFSYEQY TRBV7-2 - TRBJ2-7
ASSSPQGIRANYGYT TRBV7-9 - TRBJ1-2
ASSYARGYEQY TRBV6-6 - TRBJ2-7
ASSPRITNEKLF TRBV14 - TRBJ1-4
ASSLQGHSYEQY TRBV7-9 - TRBJ2-7
ASSSDSNTGELF TRBV7-3 many TRBJ2-2
ASSLEHRDEQY TRBV13 - TRBJ2-7
ASSPTDRGRLSGYT TRBV7-2 - TRBJ1-2
ATSDSRTSGGVNNEQF TRBV24-1 - TRBJ2-1
ASSEIAAGVNEQF TRBV10-2 - TRBJ2-1
ATSDSSAYGYT TRBV24-1 once TRBJ1-2